These 8 T cell receptor beta chains were all obtained from the same sample, sequenced in a study of blood T cell repertoires in COVID-19. Sequenced by immunoSEQ multiplex PCR; TCRdb stores in-frame clones only, minus some. The repertoire consists of under 95,000 clones, with 80% to 95% occurring once and the leading ten covering about 2.5%. Source material: peripheral blood. The receptor set was obtained from a man aged 45-60 years with COVID-19, enrolled during active disease.

The J gene is TRBJ1-2, the V gene TRBV27; D not resolved. This CDR3 region has 13 residues. The V gene lost 4 bases and the J gene lost 8 bases, with 14 bases spanning the gap. The germline CDR1 and CDR2 sequences are MNHEY and SMNVEV (reference sequence). In nucleotides, the CDR3 is TGTGCCAGCAGTTCCACGGAAGAGAGGGGCTACACCTTC. Amino acids: CASSSTEERGYTF.

V is TRBV18 and J is TRBJ2-2; D possibly corresponds to TRBD2 (5 bases). Trimming pared 3 bases from V and 6 bases from J, leaving 14 bases between. CDR1 and CDR2 (germline): KGHSH, LQKENI. The CDR3 runs to 15 residues. The CDR3 DNA reads TGTGCCAGCTCACCCTCCGGGGTTAGGGCCGGGGAGCTGTTTTTT. Amino acids: CASSPSGVRAGELFF.

V is TRBV6-1 and J is TRBJ2-5, with TRBD2 identical over 7 bases. This CDR3 contains 14 residues. The germline CDR1 and CDR2 sequences are MNHNS and SASEGT. J gave up 5 bases and V 5 bases, and 8 bases lay outside the gene matches. Here the CDR3 reads CASSSIGLGETQYF. The CDR3 DNA sequence: TGTGCCAGCAGTTCGATAGGACTAGGGGAGACCCAGTACTTC.

The chain links TRBV25-1 to TRBJ2-5, with 8 bases aligning to TRBD1. This CDR3 is built from 14 residues. Germline V gene data show CDR1 as MGHDK and CDR2 as SYGVNS. J was trimmed by 4 bases and V by 8 bases; bases with no gene match: 9. CDR3 sequence reads: CASSLDRVRETQYF. The DNA for the CDR3 is TGTGCCAGCTCCTTGGACAGGGTGCGAGAGACCCAGTACTTC.

The gene calls are TRBV6-5 and TRBJ2-2; the match to TRBD2 covers 7 bases. V dropped 2 bases and J dropped 7; count of bases not matched to a gene: 4. This CDR3 has 14 residues. Germline lookup yields CDR1 MNHEY and CDR2 SVGAGI. The CDR3 DNA is TGTGCCAGCAGTTACAGGGGAGGGAACGGGGAGCTGTTTTTT. Translated: CASSYRGGNGELFF.

This rearrangement joins TRBV5-1 to TRBJ2-2; D gene uncertain. Germline V gene sequence: CDR1 SGHRS, CDR2 YFSETQ. The length of the CDR3 is 13 residues. The V gene lost 0 bases and the J gene lost 5 bases, with 5 bases spanning the gap. The CDR3 region is CASSLAGTGELFF. The DNA for the CDR3 is TGCGCCAGCAGCTTGGCGGGTACCGGGGAGCTGTTTTTT.

The rearrangement joins TRBV2 to TRBJ2-3, with a possible D match to TRBD1 (5 bases). Germline CDR1 and CDR2: SNHLY and FYNNEI. The CDR3 runs to 12 residues. V gave up 7 bases and J gave up 10 bases, with 15 bases separating them. DNA of the CDR3: TGTGCCAGCAATATCCAGGGTATAGCGCAGTATTTT. Protein sequence: CASNIQGIAQYF.

This clone was observed a single time. The genes are TRBV20-1 and TRBJ2-7, with unresolved D. This CDR3 contains 11 residues. Trimming took off 7 bases at V and 2 bases at J, with 9 bases between the two ends. Germline assignment: CDR1 DFQATT and CDR2 SNEGSKA (reference sequence). CDR3 protein: CSVRLAYEQYF. The CDR3 region has the DNA TGCAGTGTTCGGCTAGCCTACGAGCAGTACTTC.